The 27 T cell receptor beta chains listed next were all sequenced from one sample in a study of Tregs in tolerant kidney transplant recipients. Generated by immunoSEQ multiplex PCR, the TCRdb table keeps only in-frame clones and is missing some. The table shows around 70,000 clones, with roughly 92% occurring only once. This specimen consisted of CD8+ T cells from blood, obtained before the transplant. The receptors here all came from a human donor who received a combined kidney and bone marrow transplant.

This rearrangement joins TRBV4-2 to TRBJ2-2; TRBD2 is a possible D gene (6 bases). This CDR3 has 17 amino acids. V was pared by 4 bases and J by 0 bases, with 15 bases between. Germline CDR1 LGHNA, CDR2 YNFKEQ. The CDR3 region has the DNA TGTGCCAGCAGCCCTATTGGCGGGGTGGCGAACACCGGGGAGCTGTTTTTT. Protein product: CASSPIGGVANTGELFF.

This chain connects TRBV27 to TRBJ2-1; a possible D gene is TRBD1 (6 bases). The CDR3 extends over 16 amino acids. Germline V gene sequence: CDR1 MNHEY, CDR2 SMNVEV (reference sequence). V lost 5 bases, J lost 0 bases, and 14 bases lay in between. The chain's CDR3 is CASSTTGTNSYNEQFF. CDR3 bases: TGTGCCAGCAGTACCACCGGGACAAACTCCTACAATGAGCAGTTCTTC.

The V call is TRBV2, the J call TRBJ1-5, with 8 bases lining up with TRBD1. This CDR3 has 13 residues. From germline, CDR1 is SNHLY and CDR2 FYNNEI. The ends lost 4 bases at V and 4 bases at J; junction bases unmatched: 0. The CDR3 here is CASSGQGNQPQHF. The CDR3 DNA reads as TGTGCCAGCAGTGGACAGGGGAATCAGCCCCAGCATTTT.

The V and J genes are TRBV6-1 and TRBJ2-7, with 8 nucleotides matching TRBD1. The V gene's germline CDR1 is MNHNS and CDR2 SASEGT. After removal of 0 bases from V and 3 bases from J, the junction contained 7 bases not matched to a gene. The CDR3 runs to 16 residues. CDR3 in DNA: TGTGCCAGCAGTGAAGCGGACACAGGGGGGTACTACGAGCAGTACTTC. Its translation is CASSEADTGGYYEQYF.

The chain links TRBV4-1 to TRBJ1-1; D is possibly TRBD1 (6 bases). Trimming shortened V by 2 bases and J by 0 bases, and 16 bases separated the two germline ends. CDR3 size: 17 residues. CDR1 MGHRA and CDR2 YSYEKL come from the germline V gene. The CDR3 DNA reads as TGCGCCAGCAGCCAAATTGAGTGGACAGTAATGAACACTGAAGCTTTCTTT. Translation: CASSQIEWTVMNTEAFF.

The V gene is TRBV9, the J gene TRBJ1-2, with 8 bases lining up with TRBD1. The V gene's germline CDR1 is SGDLS and CDR2 YYNGEE. V lost 3 bases and J lost 4; bases outside the gene matches: 8. CDR3 length: 15 residues. In DNA form, the CDR3 reads TGTGCCAGCAGCGCTTCGGACAGGGAGTCCTATGGCTACACCTTC. This translates into CASSASDRESYGYTF. The variable domain in full, with the rest retrieved from reference TRBV9 and TRBJ1-2, is DSGVTQTPKHLITATGQRVTLRCSPRSGDLSVYWYQQSLDQGLQFLIQYYNGEERAKGNILERFSAQQFPDLHSELNLSSLELGDSALYFCASSASDRESYGYTFGSGTRLTVV.

V is TRBV14 and J is TRBJ2-5; D unresolved. V was pared by 0 bases and J by 7 bases, with 6 bases between. There are 12 residues in the CDR3. Per the germline V gene, CDR1 is SGHDN and CDR2 is FVKESK. CDR3 in amino acids: CASSQDPRTQYF. The CDR3 nucleotides are TGTGCCAGCAGCCAAGATCCTCGGACCCAGTACTTC. Together with reference TRBV14 and TRBJ2-5, the CDR3 gives the full variable domain: EAGVTQFPSHSVIEKGQTVTLRCDPISGHDNLYWYRRVMGKEIKFLLHFVKESKQDESGMPNNRFLAERTGGTYSTLKVQPAELEDSGVYFCASSQDPRTQYFGPGTRLLVL.

The rearrangement uses TRBV28 and TRBJ1-5, with D tentatively TRBD1 (6 bases). Germline V gives CDR1 MDHEN, CDR2 SYDVKM. Between the trimmed V and J ends, which lost 2 bases and 6 bases, there was a span of 11 bases. The CDR3 contains 14 residues. Here the CDR3 reads CASSLRTESQPQHF. The CDR3 DNA sequence: TGTGCCAGCAGTTTAAGGACAGAAAGTCAGCCCCAGCATTTT.

Points on this clone: One end of the junction fails to match germline, which may point to a read error. CDR3 sequence: CASSLARDYGYPF. The CDR3 nucleotides are TGTGCCAGCAGTTTGGCTCGGGACTATGGCTACCCCTTC. J is TRBJ1-2 and V is TRBV28, with D maybe TRBD1 (5 bases). CDR3 size: 13 residues. Germline assignment: CDR1 MDHEN and CDR2 SYDVKM.

This chain connects TRBV7-2 to TRBJ1-3; D ambiguous. V was pared by 1 base and J by 1 base, with 8 bases between. Germline V lookup: CDR1 SGHTA, CDR2 FQGNSA. The CDR3 totals 15 residues. CDR3 sequence (DNA): TGTGCCAGCAGCTTAGTACCCACTTCTGGAAACACCATATATTTT. It encodes CASSLVPTSGNTIYF.

Here the CDR3 reads CASSLGGGGPEAFF. As DNA, the CDR3 is TGTGCCAGCAGCTTGGGAGGGGGGGGGCCTGAAGCTTTCTTT. The gene calls are TRBV5-5 and TRBJ1-1, with D possibly matching TRBD1 (6 bases). The ends were cut back, 0 bases at V and 6 bases at J, with 12 bases in the middle. The CDR3 extends over 14 amino acids. Per the germline V gene, CDR1 is SGHKS and CDR2 is YYEKEE (reference sequence).

The CDR3 DNA reads TGTGCCAGCAGTTCGATACAGGGCCAGCCCCAGCATTTT. Its protein product is CASSSIQGQPQHF. The chain uses TRBV6-5 and TRBJ1-5; D may be TRBD1 (6 bases). CDR3 length: 13 residues. The germline V gene encodes CDR1 MNHEY and CDR2 SVGAGI. Trimming cost V 4 bases and J 7 bases, with 11 bases left between them.

The CDR3 DNA reads TGTGCCACGGGACAGGGGGCCTCCTACGAGCAGTACTTC. As protein: CATGQGASYEQYF. This rearrangement joins TRBV5-4 to TRBJ2-7, with 12 bases matching TRBD1. With 9 bases clipped from V and 0 bases from J, the junction kept 1 base outside the gene matches. CDR1 is SGHNT and CDR2 is YYREEE in the germline V gene (reference sequence). The CDR3 consists of 13 residues.

The J gene is TRBJ2-2, the V gene TRBV13; the D gene is possibly TRBD2 (5 bases). The CDR3 covers 15 residues. CDR1 PRHDT and CDR2 FYEKMQ come from the germline V gene (reference sequence). Trimming left V 5 bases short and J 4 bases short, with 14 bases between. Here the CDR3 reads CASSTRADTTGELFF. The CDR3 DNA follows: TGTGCCAGCAGCACGCGAGCGGATACCACCGGGGAGCTGTTTTTT.

V usage is TRBV9 and J usage is TRBJ1-5; D is undetermined. There are 13 residues in the CDR3. The V gene lost 2 bases and the J gene lost 7 bases, with 10 bases spanning the gap. From germline, CDR1 is SGDLS and CDR2 YYNGEE. The CDR3 loop reads CASSVGGPQPQHF. In DNA, the CDR3 is TGTGCCAGCAGCGTCGGCGGCCCCCAGCCCCAGCATTTT.

The rearrangement links TRBV5-5 to TRBJ1-1; 7 nucleotides match TRBD1. Germline CDR1 SGHKS, CDR2 YYEKEE (reference sequence). The V gene end was trimmed by 0 bases and the J gene end by 5 bases; junction bases not matched to a gene: 13. The CDR3 covers 17 residues. The CDR3 sequence: CASSLGQGVFLGTEAFF. The CDR3 DNA follows: TGTGCCAGCAGCTTGGGGCAGGGGGTCTTCCTTGGTACTGAAGCTTTCTTT.

This chain uses TRBV19 with TRBJ2-1; 8 positions match TRBD2. Germline trimming cut 5 bases from V and 3 bases from J; bases unmatched to any gene: 6. CDR3 length: 15 residues. CDR1 and CDR2 (germline): LNHDA, SQIVND (reference sequence). CDR3 sequence (DNA): TGTGCCAGTAGTGTAGCGGGAAATGGCTACAATGAGCAGTTCTTC. Amino acid sequence: CASSVAGNGYNEQFF.

The V call is TRBV7-9, the J call TRBJ2-7; 12 bases map to TRBD2. The CDR3 length is 18 residues. Germline loops: CDR1 SEHNR, CDR2 FQNEAQ (reference sequence). The junction had 7 bases not matched to a gene; V was cut back by 1 base and J by 0 bases. DNA for the CDR3: TGTGCCAGCAGCTTAGGGCCCGGACTAGCGGGATCCTCCTACGAGCAGTACTTC. Its protein is CASSLGPGLAGSSYEQYF.

The rearrangement uses TRBV5-4 and TRBJ2-1; 8 bases line up with TRBD2. V trimming: 4 bases; J trimming: 6 bases; junction bases outside the gene matches: 6. The CDR3 totals 14 residues. CDR1 and CDR2 from the germline V gene are SGHNT and YYREEE (reference sequence). CDR3 coding DNA: TGTGCCAGCAGCGTGGGACTAGTTGGCAATGAGCAGTTCTTC. Translation gives CASSVGLVGNEQFF.

The chain employs TRBV10-3 and TRBJ1-1, with 7 bases lining up with TRBD1. J lost 10 bases, V lost 8 bases, and 7 bases had no gene match. CDR1 is ENHRY and CDR2 is SYGVKD in the germline V gene. CDR3 length: 11 amino acids. CDR3 in DNA: TGTGCCATCGGTACAGGGGAAAGAGCTTTCTTT. The encoded protein is CAIGTGERAFF.

The chain employs TRBV9 and TRBJ2-3; possibly TRBD2 for D (6 bases). The germline gives CDR1 SGDLS, CDR2 YYNGEE. V lost 4 bases, J lost 0 bases, and 15 bases lay in between. The CDR3 totals 16 residues. This CDR3 reads CASSLLATGSTDTQYF. For the CDR3, the DNA is TGTGCCAGCAGCCTCCTAGCGACCGGTAGCACAGATACGCAGTATTTT.

V and J are TRBV7-9 and TRBJ2-1; D is possibly TRBD1 (5 bases). The V end was cut by 0 bases, the J end by 8 bases, with 11 bases between. Germline V CDR1 and CDR2: SEHNR, FQNEAQ (reference sequence). The CDR3 consists of 14 residues. CDR3 coding DNA: TGTGCCAGCAGCTTAGCCATACAGGATTATGAGCAGTTCTTC. Protein sequence: CASSLAIQDYEQFF.

J is TRBJ2-7 and V is TRBV7-9, with 9 bases that match TRBD1. Trimming cost V 5 bases and J 2 bases; bases outside gene matches: 7. Germline V gene sequence: CDR1 SEHNR, CDR2 FQNEAQ (reference sequence). CDR3 length: 15 residues. CDR3: CASSPGTGSTYEQYF. The CDR3 DNA follows: TGTGCCAGCAGCCCCGGGACAGGGTCAACCTACGAGCAGTACTTC.

The chain carries TRBV2 and TRBJ2-7; possible D gene TRBD1, 5 bases. Trimming left V 8 bases short and J 4 bases short, with 12 bases between. CDR1 is SNHLY, CDR2 FYNNEI, per germline. This CDR3 contains 12 residues. The CDR3 spells CASEQGPYEQYF. The CDR3 DNA is TGTGCCAGCGAGCAGGGTCCTTACGAGCAGTACTTC.

In this sample, this clone turned up once. The J gene is TRBJ2-1, the V gene TRBV5-1, with 7 bases fitting TRBD2. Germline loops: CDR1 SGHRS, CDR2 YFSETQ. The CDR3 loop spans 16 amino acids. The ends lost 5 bases at V and 0 bases at J; junction bases unmatched: 8. The CDR3 region has the DNA TGCGCCAGCAGGGGGGGAGGGGCTAGCTCCTACAATGAGCAGTTCTTC. This sequence encodes CASRGGGASSYNEQFF. The complete variable domain, with remaining parts taken from reference TRBV5-1 and TRBJ2-1, reads KAGVTQTPRYLIKTRGQQVTLSCSPISGHRSVSWYQQTPGQGLQFLFEYFSETQRNKGNFPGRFSGRQFSNSRSEMNVSTLELGDSALYLCASRGGGASSYNEQFFGPGTRLTVL.

The chain links TRBV7-9 to TRBJ1-2; 7 positions match TRBD1. This CDR3 contains 14 residues. The ends lost 5 bases at V and 4 bases at J; junction bases unmatched: 7. Germline V CDR1 and CDR2: SEHNR, FQNEAQ (reference sequence). CDR3: CASSLGQTRYGYTF. In DNA, the CDR3 is TGTGCCAGCAGCCTGGGACAGACTCGCTATGGCTACACCTTC. The full variable domain, completed using reference TRBV7-9 and TRBJ1-2, is DTGVSQNPRHKITKRGQNVTFRCDPISEHNRLYWYRQTLGQGPEFLTYFQNEAQLEKSRLLSDRFSAERPKGSFSTLEIQRTEQGDSAMYLCASSLGQTRYGYTFGSGTRLTVV.

This chain connects TRBV9 to TRBJ2-3; 8 bases align to TRBD2. Germline trimming cut 2 bases from V and 5 bases from J; bases unmatched to any gene: 10. The CDR3 is 16 amino acids. Germline lookup yields CDR1 SGDLS and CDR2 YYNGEE. The CDR3 nucleotides are TGTGCCAGCAGCGTTCTTTCGCGGGGGGCCCGAGATACGCAGTATTTT. Protein product: CASSVLSRGARDTQYF.